This T cell receptor beta chain originates from a study of T cells after posttransplantation cyclophosphamide. The CDR3 is made up of 18 amino acids. The V gene lost 1 base and the J gene lost 0 bases, with 16 bases spanning the gap. Germline V lookup: CDR1 LNHNV, CDR2 YYDKDF (reference sequence). Peripheral blood was collected from the related graft donor on the marrow donation day. The method was immunoSEQ multiplex PCR; TCRdb's version includes in-frame clones alone and lacks a portion of them. The sample presents about 39,000 clones, none singletons. V and J are TRBV15 and TRBJ1-3, with TRBD1 as a possible D gene (5 bases). The sample was PBMCs. The TCR originated in a woman in her forties or fifties in good health and a related stem cell transplant donor. The CDR3 reads CATSRGEGGGISGNTIYF. Here the CDR3 DNA reads TGTGCCACCAGCAGAGGAGAAGGCGGGGGAATCTCTGGAAACACCATATATTTT.